Each of the 9 T cell receptor beta chains below was sequenced from the same sample in a study of a mutant IDH1 vaccine in newly diagnosed glioma. This sample's time point: week 5, during vaccination. Every vaccination contained 300 ug of the mutant IDH1 20-mer peptide and was paired with topical imiquimod. Antigens of these TCRs are unknown. Sequencing used immunoSEQ multiplex PCR; TCRdb keeps in-frame clones, though not all of them. The sample shows fewer than 100,000 clones, more than 85% of them seen only once. This material consisted of PBMCs, taken from a glioma patient whose treatment included an IDH1 peptide vaccine. All receptors derive from a woman aged 45 to 65 with glioma.

This chain uses TRBV7-3 with TRBJ2-3, with 10 positions matching TRBD2. CDR1 and CDR2 from the germline V gene are SGHTA and FQGTGA. Germline trimming cut 5 bases from V and 2 bases from J; bases unmatched to any gene: 7. The CDR3 extends over 16 amino acids. This CDR3 reads CASSLQLAGFTDTQYF. The CDR3 DNA reads TGTGCCAGCAGCCTGCAACTAGCGGGATTCACAGATACGCAGTATTTT.

The chain uses TRBV11-2 and TRBJ2-7; TRBD1 might be the D (5 bases). CDR3 length equals 13 residues. The ends were cut back, 5 bases at V and 5 bases at J, with 13 bases in the middle. From germline, CDR1 is SGHAT and CDR2 FQNNGV. The CDR3 DNA reads TGTGCCAGCAGCATGGGATGGGGCCACGAGCAGTACTTC. Translation: CASSMGWGHEQYF.

The chain uses TRBV11-2 and TRBJ1-6; D remains unclear. The germline V and J ends were trimmed by 6 bases and 4 bases, with 7 bases remaining between them. Germline-derived CDR1 and CDR2 are SGHAT and FQNNGV. This CDR3 spans 13 amino acids. The CDR3 is CASSLQYNSPLHF. The CDR3 coding sequence is TGTGCCAGCAGTCTACAGTATAATTCACCCCTCCACTTT.

V usage is TRBV30 and J usage is TRBJ1-1; D remains ambiguous. CDR1 is GTSNPN, CDR2 SVGIG, per germline (reference sequence). The CDR3 spans 13 residues. The V gene lost 3 bases and the J gene lost 1 base, with 9 bases spanning the gap. CDR3 nucleotide sequence: TGTGCCTGGAGATTTATCGGGAACACTGAAGCTTTCTTT. It translates to CAWRFIGNTEAFF.

CDR3 nucleotide sequence: TGTGCCAGCAGCTTGATGGGGGAGGCCCACTACGAGCAGTACTTC. This translates into CASSLMGEAHYEQYF. V and J are TRBV5-6 and TRBJ2-5; weak D call: TRBD2 (6 bases). TRBJ2-7 explains the end of the DNA better; the J call may be wrong. In germline, CDR1 is SGHDT, CDR2 YYEEEE. This CDR3 has 15 residues.

The DNA for the CDR3 is TGCGCCAGCAGCATGGGACTAGCGGTCTACGAGCAGTACTTC. It translates to CASSMGLAVYEQYF. The chain employs TRBV5-1 and TRBJ2-7; 11 positions agree with TRBD2. The CDR3 is made up of 14 amino acids. The J segment lost 3 bases and the V segment lost 4 bases, leaving 3 bases of the junction unmatched. CDR1 is SGHRS, CDR2 YFSETQ, per germline.

The genes are TRBV6-1 and TRBJ1-6, with a weak D call TRBD1 (5 bases). The V end lost 0 bases, the J end lost 10 bases, and 13 bases lay between the germline ends. The germline V gene encodes CDR1 MNHNS and CDR2 SASEGT. The CDR3 has 15 residues. CDR3 DNA: TGTGCCAGCAGTGAAGCGGGGGGAATTGGATCACCCCTCCACTTT. It codes for CASSEAGGIGSPLHF.

This chain joins TRBV19 and TRBJ1-2; D may be TRBD1 (5 bases). V was shortened by 5 bases and J by 5 bases, with 18 bases between the two germline ends. CDR3 size: 15 residues. CDR1 and CDR2 from the germline V gene are LNHDA and SQIVND (reference sequence). The CDR3 DNA is TGTGCCAGTAGTCTGGACATCAGGAACTTATATGGCTACACCTTC. It specifies CASSLDIRNLYGYTF. Supplemented by reference TRBV19 and TRBJ1-2, the full variable domain reads DGGITQSPKYLFRKEGQNVTLSCEQNLNHDAMYWYRQDPGQGLRLIYYSQIVNDFQKGDIAEGYSVSREKKESFPLTVTSAQKNPTAFYLCASSLDIRNLYGYTFGSGTRLTVV.

The chain combines TRBV19 with TRBJ2-1, with 11 bases matching TRBD2. Germline V gene lookup returns CDR1 LNHDA and CDR2 SQIVND (reference sequence). V dropped 8 bases and J dropped 4; count of bases not matched to a gene: 4. The CDR3 is 14 residues long. The CDR3 reads CASGIAGGYNEQFF. The CDR3 nucleotides read TGTGCCAGTGGGATAGCGGGGGGGTACAATGAGCAGTTCTTC.